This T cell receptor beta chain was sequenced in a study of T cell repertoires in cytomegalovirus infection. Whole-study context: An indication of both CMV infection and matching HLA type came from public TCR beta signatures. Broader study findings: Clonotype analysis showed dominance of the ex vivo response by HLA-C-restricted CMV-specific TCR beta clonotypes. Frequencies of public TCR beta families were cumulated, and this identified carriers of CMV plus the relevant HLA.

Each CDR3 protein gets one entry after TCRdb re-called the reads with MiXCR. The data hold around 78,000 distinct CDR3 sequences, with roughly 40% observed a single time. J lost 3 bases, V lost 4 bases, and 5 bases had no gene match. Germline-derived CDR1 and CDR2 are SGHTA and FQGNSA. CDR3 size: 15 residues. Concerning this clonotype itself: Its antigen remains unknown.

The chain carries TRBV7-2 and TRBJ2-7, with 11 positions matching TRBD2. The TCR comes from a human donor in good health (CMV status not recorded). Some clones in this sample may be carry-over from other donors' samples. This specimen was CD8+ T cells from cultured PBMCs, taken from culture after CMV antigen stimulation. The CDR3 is CASSSGTSGGYEQYF. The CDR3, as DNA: TGTGCCAGCAGCTCAGGTACTAGCGGGGGCTACGAGCAGTACTTC.